This entry is about one T cell receptor (beta chain). Clones were sequenced by immunoSEQ multiplex PCR, and TCRdb holds only the in-frame ones, with some missing. Among tens of thousands of clones listed, 84% were seen once. The data belong to a study of blood T cell repertoires in COVID-19. Study context: Sites across the United States, Italy and Spain contributed samples from acute and convalescent COVID-19. Sample material is recorded as cDNA or gDNA derived from T cells, B-cell-depleted T cells, or PBMCs.

Trimming removed 0 bases from V and 2 bases from J, with 14 bases in between. The CDR3 covers 17 residues. Germline values: CDR1 WNHNN, CDR2 SYGVQD (reference sequence). The chain is built from TRBV10-1 and TRBJ2-1; the D gene is possibly TRBD2 (6 bases). Specimen: peripheral blood. The clonotype was recovered from a human donor in a cohort sampled during active COVID-19. The CDR3 DNA follows: TGCGCCAGCAGTGAGTCTCGGTCCGGCGGGGCCTACAATGAGCAGTTCTTC. It encodes CASSESRSGGAYNEQFF.